The rows below give T cell receptor beta chains drawn from one sample of a study of cytomegalovirus exposure and HLA in healthy donors. Measured with immunoSEQ multiplex PCR; TCRdb has only the in-frame clones, and not every one. The sample yields about 120,000 clones, roughly 80% seen once. The source material was PBMCs. Receptor source: a male donor in good health and CMV-seropositive. Both conserved end residues are part of each CDR3. Each record gives: D gene, clone size, V gene, J gene, CDR3 protein, CDR3 DNA. D genes are given only for firm matches. Only some rows state a clone size, as once, few, many or a class for expanded clones.

d_call: .
clone_size: .
v_call: TRBV28
j_call: TRBJ1-5
cdr3_aa: CASRQGNQPQHF
cdr3_nt: TGTGCCAGCAGACAAGGCAATCAGCCCCAGCATTTT

d_call: .
clone_size: .
v_call: TRBV11-3
j_call: TRBJ2-5
cdr3_aa: CASSLGSGIAETQYF
cdr3_nt: TGTGCCAGCAGCTTAGGGTCCGGGATCGCAGAGACCCAGTACTTC

d_call: TRBD1
clone_size: .
v_call: TRBV7-8
j_call: TRBJ1-3
cdr3_aa: CASSLSVQGANTIYF
cdr3_nt: TGTGCCAGCAGCTTATCTGTGCAGGGGGCAAACACCATATATTTT

d_call: .
clone_size: .
v_call: TRBV7-9
j_call: TRBJ2-7
cdr3_aa: CASSLVTEYEQYF
cdr3_nt: TGTGCCAGCAGCTTAGTGACAGAATACGAGCAGTACTTC

d_call: TRBD2
clone_size: .
v_call: TRBV7-3
j_call: TRBJ2-5
cdr3_aa: CASSLRVAGGPEETQYF
cdr3_nt: TGTGCCAGCAGCTTAAGGGTAGCGGGAGGGCCGGAGGAGACCCAGTACTTC

d_call: TRBD2
clone_size: few
v_call: TRBV27
j_call: TRBJ2-7
cdr3_aa: CASSQTSGPYEQYF
cdr3_nt: TGTGCCAGCAGTCAGACTAGCGGTCCCTACGAGCAGTACTTC

d_call: TRBD1
clone_size: .
v_call: TRBV7-9
j_call: TRBJ1-1
cdr3_aa: CASSPLGQGAEAFF
cdr3_nt: TGTGCCAGCAGCCCTCTGGGACAGGGGGCGGAAGCTTTCTTT

d_call: .
clone_size: .
v_call: TRBV10-3
j_call: TRBJ1-6
cdr3_aa: CAISESDAGVGSPLHF
cdr3_nt: TGTGCCATCAGTGAGTCGGATGCGGGGGTGGGTTCACCCCTCCACTTT

d_call: .
clone_size: .
v_call: TRBV19
j_call: TRBJ2-7
cdr3_aa: CASSGPGNWDWPSYEQYF
cdr3_nt: TGTGCCAGTAGTGGGCCAGGGAACTGGGACTGGCCCTCCTACGAGCAGTACTTC

d_call: TRBD1
clone_size: .
v_call: TRBV6-5
j_call: TRBJ2-1
cdr3_aa: CASSPDREQQFF
cdr3_nt: TGTGCCAGCAGCCCGGACAGGGAACAGCAGTTCTTC

d_call: TRBD2
clone_size: few
v_call: TRBV7-9
j_call: TRBJ2-7
cdr3_aa: CASSLRLAGAPYEQYF
cdr3_nt: TGTGCCAGCAGCTTAAGACTAGCGGGAGCACCCTACGAGCAGTACTTC

d_call: .
clone_size: .
v_call: TRBV10-3
j_call: TRBJ1-2
cdr3_aa: CATLKPGSGYGYTF
cdr3_nt: TGTGCCACCCTAAAGCCAGGGTCCGGCTATGGCTACACCTTC

d_call: .
clone_size: .
v_call: TRBV7-2
j_call: TRBJ2-5
cdr3_aa: CASSSWSGLQETQYF
cdr3_nt: TGTGCCAGCAGCTCTTGGAGCGGACTCCAAGAGACCCAGTACTTC

d_call: .
clone_size: .
v_call: TRBV12-1
j_call: TRBJ2-1
cdr3_aa: CASSLGGLAPSYNEQFF
cdr3_nt: TGTGCCAGCAGCTTGGGGGGATTAGCCCCTTCCTACAATGAGCAGTTCTTC

d_call: TRBD2
clone_size: few
v_call: TRBV28
j_call: TRBJ2-3
cdr3_aa: CASSFPAGVIRDTQYF
cdr3_nt: TGTGCCAGCAGTTTTCCAGCGGGAGTGATTCGAGATACGCAGTATTTT

d_call: TRBD2
clone_size: .
v_call: TRBV5-6
j_call: TRBJ2-7
cdr3_aa: CASSLRLAGAPYEQYF
cdr3_nt: TGTGCCAGCAGCTTAAGACTAGCGGGAGCACCCTACGAGCAGTACTTC

d_call: .
clone_size: few
v_call: TRBV6-6
j_call: TRBJ2-7
cdr3_aa: CASSSSFPTGDEQYF
cdr3_nt: TGTGCCAGCAGTTCTTCCTTCCCCACGGGGGACGAGCAGTACTTC

d_call: TRBD1
clone_size: .
v_call: TRBV9
j_call: TRBJ2-1
cdr3_aa: CASSVVGQGIGEQFF
cdr3_nt: TGTGCCAGCAGCGTAGTGGGACAGGGCATTGGTGAGCAGTTCTTC

d_call: TRBD1
clone_size: once
v_call: TRBV19
j_call: TRBJ1-2
cdr3_aa: CASSGDRTTYNYGYTF
cdr3_nt: TGTGCCAGTAGTGGGGACAGGACCACCTATAACTATGGCTACACCTTC

d_call: .
clone_size: .
v_call: TRBV27
j_call: TRBJ2-1
cdr3_aa: CASSLGMGPPFYNEQFF
cdr3_nt: TGTGCCAGCAGTTTAGGAATGGGCCCCCCTTTCTACAATGAGCAGTTCTTC

d_call: TRBD2
clone_size: .
v_call: TRBV13
j_call: TRBJ2-4
cdr3_aa: CASSSIRREAKNIQYF
cdr3_nt: TGTGCCAGCAGCTCCATTAGGCGGGAGGCCAAAAACATTCAGTACTTC

d_call: .
clone_size: .
v_call: TRBV29-1
j_call: TRBJ2-5
cdr3_aa: CSVDGARPPQETQYF
cdr3_nt: TGCAGCGTTGATGGAGCCCGACCTCCCCAAGAGACCCAGTACTTC

d_call: .
clone_size: .
v_call: TRBV19
j_call: TRBJ1-5
cdr3_aa: CASSGGEPQHF
cdr3_nt: TGTGCCAGTAGTGGGGGCGAGCCCCAGCATTTT

d_call: .
clone_size: few
v_call: TRBV5-4
j_call: TRBJ2-3
cdr3_aa: CASSSGTFASPPTDTQYF
cdr3_nt: TGTGCCAGCAGCTCCGGGACTTTCGCCTCACCCCCCACAGATACGCAGTATTTT

d_call: TRBD1
clone_size: .
v_call: TRBV25-1
j_call: TRBJ2-4
cdr3_aa: CASSESVSGGFGIQYF
cdr3_nt: TGTGCCAGCAGTGAATCGGTGTCAGGGGGCTTTGGCATTCAGTACTTC

d_call: TRBD1
clone_size: .
v_call: TRBV6-5
j_call: TRBJ2-7
cdr3_aa: CASSYSRGQGGEQYF
cdr3_nt: TGTGCCAGCAGTTACTCGAGGGGGCAGGGCGGCGAGCAGTACTTC

d_call: TRBD2
clone_size: .
v_call: TRBV5-1
j_call: TRBJ2-1
cdr3_aa: CASSGLDPSEQFF
cdr3_nt: TGCGCCAGCAGTGGACTAGACCCCTCGGAGCAGTTCTTC

d_call: .
clone_size: few
v_call: TRBV7-6
j_call: TRBJ2-3
cdr3_aa: CASSSLGDTQYF
cdr3_nt: TGTGCCAGCAGCTCCCTGGGCGATACGCAGTATTTT

d_call: TRBD1
clone_size: .
v_call: TRBV4-3
j_call: TRBJ1-2
cdr3_aa: CASSRAVGQGHGYTF
cdr3_nt: TGCGCCAGCAGCCGCGCTGTGGGACAGGGCCATGGCTACACCTTC

d_call: .
clone_size: few
v_call: TRBV6-5
j_call: TRBJ2-1
cdr3_aa: CASSYRRGEQFF
cdr3_nt: TGTGCCAGCAGTTACCGCCGGGGTGAGCAGTTCTTC

d_call: TRBD2
clone_size: .
v_call: TRBV25-1
j_call: TRBJ2-1
cdr3_aa: CASSGLAGVSYNEQFF
cdr3_nt: TGTGCCAGCAGCGGACTAGCGGGAGTGTCCTACAATGAGCAGTTCTTC

d_call: .
clone_size: .
v_call: TRBV4-3
j_call: TRBJ1-3
cdr3_aa: CASSQDSGLSGNTIYF
cdr3_nt: TGCGCCAGCAGCCAAGATTCCGGACTCTCTGGAAACACCATATATTTT

d_call: TRBD1
clone_size: .
v_call: TRBV2
j_call: TRBJ1-2
cdr3_aa: CASSEAGTGVDGYTF
cdr3_nt: TGTGCCAGCAGTGAAGCCGGGACAGGGGTTGATGGCTACACCTTC